These T cell receptor beta chains were read from a single sample in a study of vaccination effects on CD4 cells after COVID-19. Their specific antigens are unknown. Profiling relied on immunoSEQ multiplex PCR, and the TCRdb table lists in-frame clones only, not all of them. The profile shows about 29,000 clones, roughly four fifths of them singletons. The material was CD4+ T cells from PBMCs cultured with HCoV-OC43 spike peptides, obtained after COVID-19 vaccination. All receptors come from a human donor who received a COVID-19 vaccine. Each CDR3 is given with its conserved first and last residue. The D gene is left open where the match is weak. Size is stated for part of the rows, as once, few or many counts, or as a class when the clone is expanded.

D: TRBD2; J: TRBJ2-3; size: -; V: TRBV24-1; CDR3: CATSRGSGSTDTQYF; DNA: TGTGCCACCAGCAGAGGTAGCGGGAGCACAGATACGCAGTATTTT
D: -; J: TRBJ1-1; size: -; V: TRBV6-6; CDR3: CASSYVAENTEAFF; DNA: TGTGCCAGCAGTTACGTCGCAGAGAACACTGAAGCTTTCTTT
D: -; J: TRBJ1-1; size: few; V: TRBV9; CDR3: CASSVATSGVTEAFF; DNA: TGTGCCAGCAGCGTAGCTACCTCAGGGGTGACTGAAGCTTTCTTT
D: TRBD1; J: TRBJ1-1; size: -; V: TRBV5-1; CDR3: CASSSGTGSGTEAFF; DNA: TGCGCCAGCAGCTCTGGGACAGGGTCGGGCACTGAAGCTTTCTTT
D: -; J: TRBJ1-3; size: -; V: TRBV5-3; CDR3: CARRVVSGNTIYF; DNA: TGTGCCAGACGAGTCGTCTCTGGAAACACCATATATTTT
D: TRBD2; J: TRBJ2-7; size: -; V: TRBV7-4; CDR3: CASSLGTSGASSYEQYF; DNA: TGTGCCAGCAGCTTGGGGACTAGCGGGGCAAGCTCCTACGAGCAGTACTTC
D: -; J: TRBJ1-1; size: -; V: TRBV7-2; CDR3: CASSVDLLEAFF; DNA: TGTGCCAGCAGCGTCGACCTCCTTGAAGCTTTCTTT
D: TRBD1; J: TRBJ1-1; size: -; V: TRBV4-2; CDR3: CASSQDDRGRPNTEAFF; DNA: TGTGCCAGCAGCCAAGATGACAGGGGGCGGCCCAACACTGAAGCTTTCTTT
D: -; J: TRBJ1-1; size: -; V: TRBV6-5; CDR3: CASSYVQGLEAFF; DNA: TGTGCCAGCAGTTACGTTCAGGGCCTCGAAGCTTTCTTT
D: -; J: TRBJ2-7; size: -; V: TRBV6-1; CDR3: CASSELVSPYEQYF; DNA: TGTGCCAGCAGTGAACTAGTAAGCCCTTACGAGCAGTACTTC
D: -; J: TRBJ2-2; size: -; V: TRBV25-1; CDR3: CASSEYARDNTGELFF; DNA: TGTGCCAGCAGTGAATATGCCCGGGACAACACCGGGGAGCTGTTTTTT
D: -; J: TRBJ2-7; size: -; V: TRBV20-1; CDR3: CSASLLRGQSYEQYF; DNA: TGCAGTGCTAGTTTATTGAGAGGACAATCCTACGAGCAGTACTTC
D: TRBD2; J: TRBJ2-1; size: -; V: TRBV18; CDR3: CASSSGTSGYNEQFF; DNA: TGTGCCAGCTCATCCGGGACTAGCGGATACAATGAGCAGTTCTTC
D: TRBD1; J: TRBJ1-5; size: -; V: TRBV7-2; CDR3: CASSSDRARQPQHF; DNA: TGTGCCAGCAGCTCGGACAGGGCTCGTCAGCCCCAGCATTTT
D: -; J: TRBJ1-3; size: -; V: TRBV9; CDR3: CASSVASSLSSGNTIYF; DNA: TGTGCCAGCAGCGTAGCTTCGTCACTTAGCTCTGGAAACACCATATATTTT
D: TRBD1; J: TRBJ2-3; size: -; V: TRBV19; CDR3: CASSWGQGADTQYF; DNA: TGTGCCAGTAGTTGGGGACAGGGAGCGGATACGCAGTATTTT
D: -; J: TRBJ2-2; size: -; V: TRBV20-1; CDR3: CSASSSRGANTGELFF; DNA: TGCAGTGCTAGTTCTTCCAGGGGCGCTAACACCGGGGAGCTGTTTTTT
D: -; J: TRBJ2-7; size: -; V: TRBV11-2; CDR3: CASSFANEQYF; DNA: TGTGCCAGCAGCTTTGCGAACGAGCAGTACTTC
D: -; J: TRBJ2-1; size: -; V: TRBV5-1; CDR3: CASSPGSTPGSEQFF; DNA: TGCGCCAGCAGCCCCGGGTCCACGCCAGGTAGTGAGCAGTTCTTC
D: -; J: TRBJ2-5; size: -; V: TRBV4-2; CDR3: CASSQGSTNQETQYF; DNA: TGTGCCAGCAGCCAAGGGTCCACAAACCAAGAGACCCAGTACTTC
D: -; J: TRBJ1-4; size: once; V: TRBV27; CDR3: CASSQPGFRGEVEKLFF; DNA: TGTGCCAGCAGTCAGCCCGGTTTTAGGGGAGAGGTTGAAAAACTGTTTTTT
D: TRBD1; J: TRBJ1-1; size: -; V: TRBV13; CDR3: CASSFEGAGGTEAFF; DNA: TGTGCCAGCAGCTTTGAGGGGGCCGGGGGGACTGAAGCTTTCTTT
D: TRBD1; J: TRBJ1-4; size: -; V: TRBV15; CDR3: CATSPQDRGFNEKLFF; DNA: TGTGCCACCAGCCCGCAAGACAGGGGATTTAATGAAAAACTGTTTTTT
D: TRBD2; J: TRBJ2-5; size: -; V: TRBV5-4; CDR3: CASSSGGVQETQYF; DNA: TGTGCCAGCAGCTCCGGGGGGGTCCAAGAGACCCAGTACTTC
D: -; J: TRBJ2-5; size: -; V: TRBV30; CDR3: CAWRRHPRETQYF; DNA: TGTGCCTGGAGACGACATCCAAGAGAGACCCAGTACTTC
D: -; J: TRBJ2-3; size: -; V: TRBV19; CDR3: CASSIRESTDTQYF; DNA: TGTGCCAGTAGTATTCGGGAAAGCACAGATACGCAGTATTTT
D: -; J: TRBJ1-1; size: -; V: TRBV11-2; CDR3: CATGGPTGPNTEAFF; DNA: TGTGCCACCGGGGGCCCTACAGGTCCGAACACTGAAGCTTTCTTT
D: -; J: TRBJ2-4; size: -; V: TRBV3-1/TRBV3-2; CDR3: CASSQDSGNIQYF; DNA: TGTGCCAGCAGCCAAGATTCAGGGAACATTCAGTACTTC
D: -; J: TRBJ1-1; size: -; V: TRBV4-1; CDR3: CASSPLGLGRVLRTEAFF; DNA: TGCGCCAGCAGCCCTTTGGGGCTTGGGAGGGTATTAAGGACTGAAGCTTTCTTT
D: -; J: TRBJ1-5; size: few; V: TRBV7-2; CDR3: CASSYNNQPQHF; DNA: TGTGCCAGCAGCTACAACAATCAGCCCCAGCATTTT
D: -; J: TRBJ2-3; size: -; V: TRBV27; CDR3: CASSTTSTDTQYF; DNA: TGTGCCAGCAGTACCACTAGCACAGATACGCAGTATTTT
D: -; J: TRBJ1-4; size: -; V: TRBV11-1; CDR3: CASSRQDTRNEKLFF; DNA: TGTGCCAGCAGCCGCCAGGACACACGTAATGAAAAACTGTTTTTT
D: TRBD1; J: TRBJ2-7; size: -; V: TRBV7-2; CDR3: CASSLEDRGFTYEQYF; DNA: TGTGCCAGCAGCTTAGAGGACAGGGGGTTTACCTACGAGCAGTACTTC
D: -; J: TRBJ2-3; size: -; V: TRBV7-2; CDR3: CASRAPWLAWGEADTQYF; DNA: TGTGCCAGCAGGGCGCCTTGGCTAGCGTGGGGCGAGGCAGATACGCAGTATTTT
D: -; J: TRBJ2-1; size: -; V: TRBV10-3; CDR3: CAISESTLGVTRGEQFF; DNA: TGTGCCATCAGTGAGTCGACTCTGGGGGTAACTCGTGGTGAGCAGTTCTTC
D: -; J: TRBJ2-5; size: -; V: TRBV19; CDR3: CASNSGETQYF; DNA: TGTGCCAGTAATTCGGGGGAGACCCAGTACTTC